Given below is one T cell receptor (beta chain) in context. Thyroid surgery had not been preceded by any treatment in any patient. This sample is part of a study of metastatic and nonmetastatic thyroid tumors. TCRdb re-analyzed the PCR reads using MiXCR. The data show some 20,000 clones, 32% seen once. Germline V gene data show CDR1 as SGHAT and CDR2 as FQNNGV. The ends lost 5 bases at V and 2 bases at J; junction bases unmatched: 3. The CDR3 totals 14 residues. This TCR was recovered from a female donor with papillary thyroid cancer or a benign thyroid nodule (not recorded which). Some clones in this sample may be carry-over from other donors' samples. The chain has TRBV11-2 and TRBJ2-7; 10 bases align to TRBD2. Sequenced sample: adjacent normal tissue. CDR3 amino acids: CASSRTSGAYEQYF. As DNA, the CDR3 is TGTGCCAGCAGCCGGACTAGCGGAGCCTACGAGCAGTACTTC.